This paragraph reports one T cell receptor beta chain. This clonotype was counted a few times. The specificity of this receptor is unknown. No much larger clone is present one base from it, and per-base qualities are unavailable. PBMCs were isolated by Ficoll-Paque density gradient centrifugation. This record comes from a study of T-cell memory formation after mild COVID-19 (dated by TCRdb to the early 2020s). Regarding the study in general: Most TCR sequence clusters were specific to one of the two donors. Two young, previously healthy adult volunteers, one female and one male, were included in the cohort. In a couple of donors, T-cell clones that expanded and contracted after mild COVID-19 were followed by sequencing TCRalpha and TCRbeta repertoires longitudinally. Overall results and qualifications from the work: Contracting CD4+ clones turned up mainly in the CM and EM memory subsets, whereas EMRA was where CD8+ clones were enriched. Balanced CD4/CD8 phenotypes were observed for clones contracting from day 15 to 85, whereas a bias towards CD4+ was observed for a second wave of clones expanding from day 15 to 37. The detection of some responding clones in pre-infection memory suggests that pre-existing cross-reactive memory T cells joined the SARS-CoV-2 response. The study included only a couple of mild cases, and larger cohorts that include severe cases with pre-infection samples were judged to be necessary. SARS-CoV-2 specificity of the second-wave clones peaking on day 37 was not confirmed.

Sequenced on an Illumina NovaSeq 6000. Using 5'RACE with constant-segment primers, TCRalpha and TCRbeta cDNA libraries were constructed, with sample barcodes and unique molecular identifiers added in the process. RNA was extracted from every sample with Trizol reagent. Amplification of the libraries took two PCR steps, and the second step added a second sample barcode plus Illumina TruSeq adapters. Libraries were sequenced on an Illumina NovaSeq with 2 x 150 bp paired-end reads. The authors' analysis ran thus. The reads were demultiplexed and collapsed into UMI-guided consensus sequences using migec v1.2.7. Using mixcr v2.1.11, UMI consensuses were aligned to TRA and TRB V and J templates and then assembled into clonotypes. A clonotype was counted as expanded or contracted only if both edgeR and NoisET called the change significant, with noise models trained on biological replicates. For edgeR calls, a false discovery rate-adjusted p below 0.01 and a log2 fold-change threshold of 1 were applied. PCA with hierarchical clustering of max-normalized trajectories of the 1000 most abundant clonotypes was used as exploratory dynamics analysis. Separately sequenced CD4+ and CD8+ repertoires were used to assign a CD4 or CD8 phenotype to each responding clone. TCRdb handled the public reads itself, with Q25 trimming in fastp and clone calling in MiXCR, and kept productive beta chains. For every CDR3 protein sequence, its rows merge into one entry that carries the most common genes and DNA. TCRdb, rather than the study authors, made the V and J calls. The sample data list about 340,000 distinct CDR3 sequences, and 15% of these were observed just once. The ten largest account for approximately 20% of the sample.

CDR1 and CDR2, per the germline V gene (reference sequence), are SEHNR and FQNEAQ. V is pruned by 3 bases and J by 2 bases, leaving 12 bases of the junction without a gene match. The CDR3 measures 17 amino acids from cysteine to phenylalanine. Only the CDR3 portion is preserved as DNA: 51 bases, with reading frame beginning at the first base. This TCR was recovered from a man aged 18 to 29 who had mild COVID-19 (a few samples of this study predate the infection). The sample titles of this study are shuffled in the database, so cell type and time point are left out; the donor was told from shared clones. Sequencing input: PBMCs or a T cell subset sorted from them (not recorded which). The rearrangement joined TRBV7-9 to TRBJ2-7, with 8 bases aligning to TRBD2. For the CDR3, the sequence is CASSLFRVSGVPYEQYF. The sequenced DNA is TGTGCCAGCAGCTTGTTTCGGGTTAGCGGGGTTCCCTACGAGCAGTACTTC. Outside the CDR3, residues come from the reference TRBV7-9 and TRBJ2-7 proteins, so the full variable domain is: DTGVSQNPRHKITKRGQNVTFRCDPISEHNRLYWYRQTLGQGPEFLTYFQNEAQLEKSRLLSDRFSAERPKGSFSTLEIQRTEQGDSAMYLCASSLFRVSGVPYEQYFGPGTRLTVT.